A selection of T cell receptor beta chains follows, all from one sample in a study of response to subunit inactivated influenza vaccine. TCRdb processed the RT-PCR reads anew with MiXCR; each CDR3 protein has one entry. This sample has 150,000 to 200,000 distinct CDR3 sequences, with about an eighth found just once. This sample also appeared in a second study, on T cells expressing NK-cell markers.

The sequencing here drew on CD8+ T cells sorted from PBMCs, taken about 13 days after vaccination. Source of these receptors: a man aged 50 or older who received an inactivated influenza vaccine. The CDR3 runs from the conserved cysteine through the conserved F or W. A D gene is named only where the DNA matches it firmly. A clone size is listed for some rows: how often the clone was seen (once, few, many), or a class if it is expanded.

J gene | V gene | clone size | D gene | CDR3 protein | CDR3 DNA
TRBJ2-7 | TRBV7-3 | . | . | CASSLSYGSAYEQYF | TGTGCCAGCAGCTTAAGCTACGGTTCGGCCTACGAGCAGTACTTC
TRBJ1-6 | TRBV6-1 | . | TRBD1 | CASRWTGHSPLHF | TGTGCCAGCAGATGGACAGGGCATTCACCCCTCCACTTT
TRBJ2-7 | TRBV7-2 | . | TRBD2 | CASSYIAGTYEQYF | TGTGCCAGCAGCTACATAGCGGGAACCTACGAGCAGTACTTC
TRBJ2-3 | TRBV7-9 | . | . | CASSHRPGTDTQYF | TGTGCCAGCAGCCATCGGCCGGGCACAGATACGCAGTATTTT
TRBJ1-1 | TRBV4-2 | . | . | CASNRDDWTDLGHTEAFF | TGTGCCAGCAACCGCGACGATTGGACAGACCTGGGGCACACTGAAGCTTTCTTT
TRBJ2-7 | TRBV5-6 | . | . | CASSLAFGTATYEQYF | TGTGCCAGCAGCTTGGCCTTCGGGACCGCGACCTACGAGCAGTACTTC
TRBJ2-5 | TRBV30 | few | . | CAWSTGTGGETQYF | TGTGCCTGGAGCACAGGGACTGGCGGAGAGACCCAGTACTTC
TRBJ2-7 | TRBV20-1 | many | . | CSARVEGFYEQYF | TGCAGTGCTAGAGTAGAGGGCTTCTACGAGCAGTACTTC
TRBJ1-4 | TRBV4-1 | few | TRBD1 | CASSQIQGAGEKLFF | TGCGCCAGCAGCCAAATACAGGGGGCTGGGGAAAAACTGTTTTTT
TRBJ2-7 | TRBV10-3 | . | . | CAISDGLVTGEQYF | TGTGCCATCAGTGACGGGCTAGTAACTGGCGAGCAGTACTTC
TRBJ2-3 | TRBV10-1 | few | . | CASSSGVTSSGTDTQYF | TGCGCCAGCAGTAGCGGTGTCACGTCGTCGGGCACAGATACGCAGTATTTT
TRBJ2-7 | TRBV20-1 | few | . | CSATSGTQLYEQYF | TGCAGTGCTACTTCCGGGACTCAGCTCTACGAGCAGTACTTC
TRBJ2-5 | TRBV28 | . | . | CASSFSYEETQYF | TGTGCCAGCAGTTTTAGTTACGAAGAGACCCAGTACTTC
TRBJ2-1 | TRBV28 | . | TRBD2 | CASSSFSGRDEQFF | TGTGCCAGCAGTTCCTTTAGCGGGAGAGATGAGCAGTTCTTC
TRBJ2-3 | TRBV11-2 | few | . | CASSPIGAVEADTQYF | TGTGCCAGCAGCCCCATCGGAGCGGTGGAAGCAGATACGCAGTATTTT
TRBJ2-5 | TRBV6-5 | . | . | CASSLGMGAQETQYF | TGTGCCAGCAGTTTAGGGATGGGGGCGCAAGAGACCCAGTACTTC